The rows below give T cell receptor beta chains drawn from one sample of a study of cytomegalovirus exposure and HLA in healthy donors. Assay used: immunoSEQ multiplex PCR; TCRdb lists only in-frame clones, some missing. Among 180,000 or so clones listed, roughly 73% were seen once. The sample comprised PBMCs. The receptor source for this set is a woman between 40 and 55 years old in good health and CMV-seropositive. The CDR3 runs from the conserved cysteine through the conserved F or W. The order of the fields is clone size, V gene, D gene, J gene, CDR3 protein, CDR3 DNA. D genes are given only for firm matches. Where a row states a size, it is once, few, many or the class of an expanded clone; other rows omit it.

clone size: .; V gene: TRBV7-3; D gene: .; J gene: TRBJ2-2; CDR3 protein: CASSLSPTGPGELFF; CDR3 DNA: TGTGCCAGCAGCTTAAGCCCCACAGGGCCCGGGGAGCTGTTTTTT
clone size: .; V gene: TRBV18; D gene: TRBD2; J gene: TRBJ2-1; CDR3 protein: CASSPLPELAGFEQFF; CDR3 DNA: TGTGCCAGCTCACCACTTCCCGAGCTAGCGGGATTTGAGCAGTTCTTC
clone size: once; V gene: TRBV6-1; D gene: .; J gene: TRBJ2-1; CDR3 protein: CASTRTNVYNEQFF; CDR3 DNA: TGTGCCAGCACAAGGACAAATGTTTACAATGAGCAGTTCTTC
clone size: .; V gene: TRBV7-2; D gene: .; J gene: TRBJ2-5; CDR3 protein: CASSFRSGGETQYF; CDR3 DNA: TGTGCCAGCAGCTTCCGGAGCGGCGGAGAGACCCAGTACTTC
clone size: .; V gene: TRBV30; D gene: .; J gene: TRBJ2-5; CDR3 protein: CAWSVLSLETQYF; CDR3 DNA: TGTGCCTGGAGTGTACTCTCCCTGGAGACCCAGTACTTC
clone size: .; V gene: TRBV2; D gene: TRBD2; J gene: TRBJ2-1; CDR3 protein: CASSGLAGDSYNEQFF; CDR3 DNA: TGTGCCAGCAGTGGGTTAGCGGGAGACTCCTACAATGAGCAGTTCTTC
clone size: .; V gene: TRBV6-5; D gene: .; J gene: TRBJ1-5; CDR3 protein: CASSYRVSNQPQHF; CDR3 DNA: TGTGCCAGCAGTTACCGGGTGAGCAATCAGCCCCAGCATTTT
clone size: once; V gene: TRBV28; D gene: TRBD2; J gene: TRBJ2-5; CDR3 protein: CASGEGLLAGSLQETQYF; CDR3 DNA: TGTGCCAGCGGGGAGGGCCTACTAGCGGGATCACTCCAAGAGACCCAGTACTTC
clone size: once; V gene: TRBV11-3; D gene: TRBD2; J gene: TRBJ2-7; CDR3 protein: CASSLSGLAGGEQYF; CDR3 DNA: TGTGCCAGCAGCTTATCAGGACTAGCGGGAGGCGAGCAGTACTTC
clone size: few; V gene: TRBV30; D gene: .; J gene: TRBJ1-2; CDR3 protein: CAWSHVEGYTF; CDR3 DNA: TGTGCCTGGAGCCACGTAGAGGGCTACACCTTC
clone size: few; V gene: TRBV28; D gene: TRBD2; J gene: TRBJ2-1; CDR3 protein: CASSGTSPGFSEQFF; CDR3 DNA: TGTGCCAGCAGTGGGACTAGCCCTGGGTTTAGTGAGCAGTTCTTC
clone size: .; V gene: TRBV28; D gene: .; J gene: TRBJ1-2; CDR3 protein: CASSLIGFYGYTF; CDR3 DNA: TGTGCCAGCAGTTTAATCGGGTTCTATGGCTACACCTTC
clone size: .; V gene: TRBV5-1; D gene: .; J gene: TRBJ2-1; CDR3 protein: CASSLEAGENEQFF; CDR3 DNA: TGCGCCAGCAGCTTGGAGGCAGGGGAAAATGAGCAGTTCTTC
clone size: .; V gene: TRBV16; D gene: TRBD2; J gene: TRBJ2-3; CDR3 protein: CASSLFGGGTDTQYF; CDR3 DNA: TGTGCCAGCAGCCTCTTCGGGGGGGGCACAGATACGCAGTATTTT
clone size: .; V gene: TRBV6-5; D gene: .; J gene: TRBJ2-1; CDR3 protein: CASSYAVTPGGEQFF; CDR3 DNA: TGTGCCAGCAGTTACGCGGTGACCCCCGGAGGTGAGCAGTTCTTC
clone size: once; V gene: TRBV5-1; D gene: TRBD2; J gene: TRBJ2-3; CDR3 protein: CASSLGLAGGSDTQYF; CDR3 DNA: TGCGCCAGCAGCTTGGGTCTAGCGGGAGGGTCTGATACGCAGTATTTT
clone size: .; V gene: TRBV2; D gene: .; J gene: TRBJ2-7; CDR3 protein: CASSNERPSYEQYF; CDR3 DNA: TGTGCCAGCAGTAACGAAAGGCCTAGCTACGAGCAGTACTTC
clone size: .; V gene: TRBV7-9; D gene: TRBD2; J gene: TRBJ2-1; CDR3 protein: CSSSLRLAGNEQFF; CDR3 DNA: TGTTCCAGCAGCTTACGACTAGCGGGAAATGAGCAGTTCTTC
clone size: .; V gene: TRBV5-1; D gene: .; J gene: TRBJ2-6; CDR3 protein: CASSLVGLGANVLTF; CDR3 DNA: TGCGCCAGCAGCTTGGTGGGCTTGGGGGCCAACGTCCTGACTTTC
clone size: .; V gene: TRBV27; D gene: TRBD1; J gene: TRBJ1-3; CDR3 protein: CATSLTGGVSGNTIYF; CDR3 DNA: TGTGCCACCTCCTTGACAGGGGGAGTCTCTGGAAACACCATATATTTT
clone size: once; V gene: TRBV18; D gene: .; J gene: TRBJ2-7; CDR3 protein: CASSPDRHEQYF; CDR3 DNA: TGTGCCAGCTCACCGGACAGACACGAGCAGTACTTC
clone size: .; V gene: TRBV28; D gene: .; J gene: TRBJ2-5; CDR3 protein: CASILGAGRKTQYF; CDR3 DNA: .
clone size: .; V gene: TRBV28; D gene: TRBD2; J gene: TRBJ2-3; CDR3 protein: CASSLTTSGSTDTQYF; CDR3 DNA: TGTGCCAGCAGTTTAACGACTAGCGGCAGCACAGATACGCAGTATTTT
clone size: .; V gene: TRBV11-2; D gene: TRBD2; J gene: TRBJ2-3; CDR3 protein: CASRKEIASGRADTQYF; CDR3 DNA: TGTGCCAGCCGAAAAGAGATTGCTAGCGGGAGGGCAGATACGCAGTATTTT
clone size: .; V gene: TRBV5-1; D gene: TRBD2; J gene: TRBJ2-3; CDR3 protein: CASIDGLAAGGTQYF; CDR3 DNA: TGCGCCAGCATCGATGGACTAGCGGCAGGAGGTACGCAGTATTTT
clone size: few; V gene: TRBV27; D gene: TRBD2; J gene: TRBJ2-7; CDR3 protein: CASSFRRGGYEQYF; CDR3 DNA: TGTGCCAGCAGTTTCCGGAGGGGAGGGTACGAGCAGTACTTC
clone size: .; V gene: TRBV2; D gene: TRBD1; J gene: TRBJ2-1; CDR3 protein: CASSSDRGSYNEQFF; CDR3 DNA: TGTGCCAGCAGTTCCGACAGGGGATCCTACAATGAGCAGTTCTTC
clone size: .; V gene: TRBV9; D gene: TRBD1; J gene: TRBJ2-3; CDR3 protein: CASSVGDRGRADTQYF; CDR3 DNA: TGTGCCAGCAGCGTGGGGGACAGGGGGCGGGCAGATACGCAGTATTTT
clone size: .; V gene: TRBV14; D gene: TRBD2; J gene: TRBJ2-5; CDR3 protein: CASSQGTSGVQETQYF; CDR3 DNA: TGTGCCAGCAGCCAAGGGACTAGCGGGGTCCAAGAGACCCAGTACTTC
clone size: .; V gene: TRBV2; D gene: .; J gene: TRBJ1-3; CDR3 protein: CASSDRLSGNTIYF; CDR3 DNA: TGTGCCAGCAGTGACAGACTCTCTGGAAACACCATATATTTT
clone size: .; V gene: TRBV19; D gene: TRBD2; J gene: TRBJ2-1; CDR3 protein: CASSSGGSYNEQFF; CDR3 DNA: TGTGCCAGTAGTTCGGGGGGATCCTACAATGAGCAGTTCTTC
clone size: .; V gene: TRBV19; D gene: .; J gene: TRBJ1-5; CDR3 protein: CASRGSSRDQPQHF; CDR3 DNA: TGTGCCAGTAGGGGCAGTTCGAGGGATCAGCCCCAGCATTTT
clone size: .; V gene: TRBV19; D gene: .; J gene: TRBJ2-1; CDR3 protein: CASSQGTGAYNEQFF; CDR3 DNA: TGTGCCAGTAGTCAGGGAACGGGCGCCTACAATGAGCAGTTCTTC
clone size: .; V gene: TRBV7-9; D gene: .; J gene: TRBJ1-3; CDR3 protein: CASSLGPTSGNTIYF; CDR3 DNA: TGTGCCAGCAGCTTGGGGCCGACCTCTGGAAACACCATATATTTT
clone size: .; V gene: TRBV28; D gene: .; J gene: TRBJ2-1; CDR3 protein: CASSLGGTGGNEQFF; CDR3 DNA: TGTGCCAGCAGTTTGGGAGGGACAGGAGGGAATGAGCAGTTCTTC
clone size: few; V gene: TRBV11-2; D gene: TRBD2; J gene: TRBJ2-7; CDR3 protein: CASSGLVGTPGSYEQYF; CDR3 DNA: TGTGCCAGCAGCGGACTAGTTGGGACCCCGGGGTCCTACGAGCAGTACTTC
clone size: .; V gene: TRBV10-3; D gene: TRBD2; J gene: TRBJ2-7; CDR3 protein: CAIRGTSGRLYEQYF; CDR3 DNA: TGTGCCATCAGGGGGACTAGCGGGAGGCTCTACGAGCAGTACTTC
clone size: few; V gene: TRBV21-1; D gene: .; J gene: TRBJ2-7; CDR3 protein: CASSKEGPSGATYYF; CDR3 DNA: TGTGCCAGCAGCAAAGAGGGGCCTAGCGGGGCGACTTACTACTTC
clone size: .; V gene: TRBV28; D gene: .; J gene: TRBJ2-4; CDR3 protein: CASSYGVNGKNIQYF; CDR3 DNA: TGTGCCAGCAGTTACGGGGTGAATGGGAAAAACATTCAGTACTTC
clone size: .; V gene: TRBV27; D gene: .; J gene: TRBJ1-2; CDR3 protein: CASSPQGLVHGYTF; CDR3 DNA: TGTGCCAGCAGTCCCCAGGGACTTGTCCATGGCTACACCTTC
clone size: .; V gene: TRBV2; D gene: .; J gene: TRBJ2-2; CDR3 protein: CASRGPTGELFF; CDR3 DNA: TGTGCCAGCAGGGGGCCAACCGGGGAGCTGTTTTTT
clone size: .; V gene: TRBV19; D gene: .; J gene: TRBJ2-5; CDR3 protein: CASQTGEGRDVTQYF; CDR3 DNA: TGTGCCAGTCAGACGGGAGAGGGGCGCGATGTGACCCAGTACTTC
clone size: .; V gene: TRBV7-9; D gene: TRBD2; J gene: TRBJ2-5; CDR3 protein: CASGSSGQETQYF; CDR3 DNA: TGTGCCAGTGGGTCTAGCGGCCAAGAGACCCAGTACTTC
clone size: .; V gene: TRBV2; D gene: .; J gene: TRBJ1-1; CDR3 protein: CASSERGYRVNTEAFF; CDR3 DNA: TGTGCCAGCAGTGAAAGAGGTTACAGGGTGAACACTGAAGCTTTCTTT
clone size: .; V gene: TRBV2; D gene: .; J gene: TRBJ2-3; CDR3 protein: CASSIVGPSTDTQYF; CDR3 DNA: TGTGCCAGCAGTATCGTGGGCCCTAGCACAGATACGCAGTATTTT
clone size: .; V gene: TRBV7-7; D gene: .; J gene: TRBJ2-2; CDR3 protein: CASSSTNTGELFF; CDR3 DNA: TGTGCTAGCAGCTCAACTAACACCGGGGAGCTGTTTTTT
clone size: .; V gene: TRBV11-2; D gene: .; J gene: TRBJ2-3; CDR3 protein: CASSSGVTQYF; CDR3 DNA: TGTGCCAGCAGCTCAGGGGTCACGCAGTATTTT
clone size: few; V gene: TRBV30; D gene: TRBD2; J gene: TRBJ2-7; CDR3 protein: CAWNREGFEQYF; CDR3 DNA: TGTGCCTGGAATAGGGAGGGGTTCGAGCAGTACTTC
clone size: .; V gene: TRBV2; D gene: TRBD1; J gene: TRBJ2-4; CDR3 protein: CASSGDRANIQYF; CDR3 DNA: TGTGCCAGCAGCGGCGACAGGGCAAACATTCAGTACTTC
clone size: .; V gene: TRBV30; D gene: TRBD1; J gene: TRBJ2-1; CDR3 protein: CAWNRDRGNEQFF; CDR3 DNA: TGTGCCTGGAACCGGGACAGGGGCAATGAGCAGTTCTTC
clone size: .; V gene: TRBV28; D gene: TRBD2; J gene: TRBJ2-3; CDR3 protein: CASNSFIRLAGVGMGTDTQYF; CDR3 DNA: TGTGCCAGCAACAGTTTCATAAGACTAGCGGGAGTGGGCATGGGCACAGATACGCAGTATTTT
clone size: .; V gene: TRBV21-1; D gene: .; J gene: TRBJ1-5; CDR3 protein: CASSKTGDPKRPHQPQHF; CDR3 DNA: TGTGCCAGCAGCAAGACAGGGGACCCGAAGAGGCCCCATCAGCCCCAGCATTTT
clone size: .; V gene: TRBV19; D gene: .; J gene: TRBJ2-3; CDR3 protein: CASRRRQSTDTQYF; CDR3 DNA: TGTGCCAGTAGGAGGAGACAGAGCACAGATACGCAGTATTTT
clone size: once; V gene: TRBV11-3; D gene: TRBD1; J gene: TRBJ2-2; CDR3 protein: CASSRNLRTGKNTGELFF; CDR3 DNA: TGTGCCAGCAGCCGAAATTTAAGGACAGGGAAAAACACCGGGGAGCTGTTTTTT
clone size: few; V gene: TRBV5-1; D gene: TRBD2; J gene: TRBJ2-2; CDR3 protein: CASSLNSGRIPDTGELFF; CDR3 DNA: TGCGCCAGCAGCCTCAATAGCGGGAGGATTCCTGACACCGGGGAGCTGTTTTTT
clone size: .; V gene: TRBV12-5; D gene: TRBD1; J gene: TRBJ2-5; CDR3 protein: CASGTGQGGETQYF; CDR3 DNA: TGTGCTAGTGGTACCGGACAGGGGGGAGAGACCCAGTACTTC
clone size: .; V gene: TRBV5-1; D gene: TRBD1; J gene: TRBJ1-6; CDR3 protein: CASSDRATGNSPLHF; CDR3 DNA: TGCGCCAGCAGCGACCGAGCGACAGGGAATTCACCCCTCCACTTT